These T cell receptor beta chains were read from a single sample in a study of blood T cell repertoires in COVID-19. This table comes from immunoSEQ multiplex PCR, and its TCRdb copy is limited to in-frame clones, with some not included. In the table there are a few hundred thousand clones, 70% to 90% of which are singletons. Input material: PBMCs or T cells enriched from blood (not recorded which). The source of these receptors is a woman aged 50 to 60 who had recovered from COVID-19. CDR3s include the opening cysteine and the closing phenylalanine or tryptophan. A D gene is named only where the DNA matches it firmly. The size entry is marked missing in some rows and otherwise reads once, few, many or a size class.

cdr3_aa: CASRATSQGAAYEQYF
cdr3_nt: TGTGCCAGCAGGGCGACTAGCCAAGGCGCTGCCTACGAGCAGTACTTC
d_call: TRBD2
cdr3_length: 16
v_call: TRBV2
clone_size: -
j_call: TRBJ2-7

cdr3_aa: CASRTGTRYEQYF
cdr3_nt: TGTGCCAGCAGAACCGGGACTAGATACGAGCAGTACTTC
d_call: TRBD2
cdr3_length: 13
v_call: TRBV28
clone_size: -
j_call: TRBJ2-7

cdr3_aa: CASSQDSGTANSPLHF
cdr3_nt: TGCGCCAGCAGCCAAGATTCAGGGACAGCTAATTCACCCCTCCACTTT
d_call: TRBD1
cdr3_length: 16
v_call: TRBV4-1
clone_size: -
j_call: TRBJ1-6

cdr3_aa: CARETQGSTDTQYF
cdr3_nt: TGTGCCCGAGAAACACAGGGTAGCACAGATACGCAGTATTTT
d_call: -
cdr3_length: 14
v_call: TRBV2
clone_size: -
j_call: TRBJ2-3

cdr3_aa: CASSLSTGASSPQHF
cdr3_nt: TGTGCCAGCAGTTTATCGACAGGGGCCTCTTCGCCCCAGCATTTT
d_call: TRBD1
cdr3_length: 15
v_call: TRBV27
clone_size: -
j_call: TRBJ1-5

cdr3_aa: CASRGGGESSYNEQFF
cdr3_nt: TGTGCCAGCAGGGGCGGGGGGGAAAGCTCCTACAATGAGCAGTTCTTC
d_call: TRBD2
cdr3_length: 16
v_call: TRBV28
clone_size: -
j_call: TRBJ2-1

cdr3_aa: CASSQDRDSSPLHF
cdr3_nt: TGTGCCAGCAGCCAGGACAGGGACAGTTCACCCCTCCACTTT
d_call: TRBD1
cdr3_length: 14
v_call: TRBV4-2
clone_size: -
j_call: TRBJ1-6

cdr3_aa: CASSEISGSIQYF
cdr3_nt: TGTGCCAGCAGTGAGATTAGCGGGAGCATTCAGTACTTC
d_call: TRBD2
cdr3_length: 13
v_call: TRBV6-1
clone_size: once
j_call: TRBJ2-4

cdr3_aa: CAISTTGDEQYF
cdr3_nt: TGTGCCATCAGTACGACAGGGGACGAGCAGTACTTC
d_call: TRBD1
cdr3_length: 12
v_call: TRBV10-3
clone_size: -
j_call: TRBJ2-7

cdr3_aa: CAIRRTSGSTDTQYF
cdr3_nt: TGTGCCATCAGACGGACTAGCGGGAGTACAGATACGCAGTATTTT
d_call: TRBD2
cdr3_length: 15
v_call: TRBV10-3
clone_size: once
j_call: TRBJ2-3

cdr3_aa: CASSQGQGRGYTF
cdr3_nt: TGCGCCAGCAGCCAAGGACAGGGCCGCGGCTACACCTTC
d_call: TRBD1
cdr3_length: 13
v_call: TRBV5-1
clone_size: -
j_call: TRBJ1-2

cdr3_aa: CASSLAYAGGETQYF
cdr3_nt: TGTGCCAGCAGCTTAGCGTATGCGGGAGGGGAGACCCAGTACTTC
d_call: TRBD2
cdr3_length: 15
v_call: TRBV7-9
clone_size: many
j_call: TRBJ2-5

cdr3_aa: CASSKGQSSYNEQFF
cdr3_nt: TGTGCCAGTAGTAAGGGACAGAGCTCCTACAATGAGCAGTTCTTC
d_call: TRBD1
cdr3_length: 15
v_call: TRBV19
clone_size: -
j_call: TRBJ2-1

cdr3_aa: CASSLKDLRRTDTQYF
cdr3_nt: TGTGCCAGCAGCTTAAAGGACTTACGTCGCACAGATACGCAGTATTTT
d_call: -
cdr3_length: 16
v_call: TRBV7-2
clone_size: -
j_call: TRBJ2-3

cdr3_aa: CASSQVWSGIGELFF
cdr3_nt: TGTGCCAGCAGCCAAGTCTGGTCCGGGATCGGGGAGCTGTTTTTT
d_call: -
cdr3_length: 15
v_call: TRBV7-2
clone_size: -
j_call: TRBJ2-2

cdr3_aa: CAISDTISDTEAFF
cdr3_nt: TGTGCCATCAGCGACACAATCTCGGACACTGAAGCTTTCTTT
d_call: -
cdr3_length: 14
v_call: TRBV10-3
clone_size: once
j_call: TRBJ1-1

cdr3_aa: CASSKTGSGYTF
cdr3_nt: TGTGCCAGCAGCAAGACAGGGTCTGGCTACACCTTC
d_call: TRBD1
cdr3_length: 12
v_call: TRBV6-5
clone_size: once
j_call: TRBJ1-2

cdr3_aa: CASSEDGRTYYGYTF
cdr3_nt: TGTGCCAGCAGTGAAGATGGCAGGACTTACTATGGCTACACCTTC
d_call: -
cdr3_length: 15
v_call: TRBV6-1
clone_size: -
j_call: TRBJ1-2

cdr3_aa: CASSSRQGGNGYTF
cdr3_nt: TGTGCCAGCAGCAGCCGACAGGGAGGCAACGGCTACACCTTC
d_call: TRBD1
cdr3_length: 14
v_call: TRBV2
clone_size: -
j_call: TRBJ1-2

cdr3_aa: CASSDGTGGTSPLHF
cdr3_nt: TGTGCCAGCAGCGACGGGACAGGGGGAACTTCACCCCTCCACTTT
d_call: TRBD1
cdr3_length: 15
v_call: TRBV11-1
clone_size: few
j_call: TRBJ1-6

cdr3_aa: CASTATGDEQYF
cdr3_nt: TGTGCCAGCACCGCGACAGGGGACGAGCAGTACTTC
d_call: TRBD1
cdr3_length: 12
v_call: TRBV28
clone_size: -
j_call: TRBJ2-7

cdr3_aa: CASSSYGVNQPQHF
cdr3_nt: TGTGCCAGCAGTTCCTACGGGGTGAATCAGCCCCAGCATTTT
d_call: -
cdr3_length: 14
v_call: TRBV6-2/TRBV6-3
clone_size: -
j_call: TRBJ1-5

cdr3_aa: CASTHRATNEKLFF
cdr3_nt: TGTGCCAGTACTCACCGGGCAACTAATGAAAAACTGTTTTTT
d_call: -
cdr3_length: 14
v_call: TRBV19
clone_size: -
j_call: TRBJ1-4

cdr3_aa: CASSELSLASGYNEQFF
cdr3_nt: TGTGCCAGCAGTGAACTTTCCTTGGCTAGCGGCTACAATGAGCAGTTCTTC
d_call: TRBD2
cdr3_length: 17
v_call: TRBV2
clone_size: -
j_call: TRBJ2-1

cdr3_aa: CASSLVGTKQFF
cdr3_nt: TGCGCCAGCAGCTTGGTGGGGACTAAACAGTTCTTC
d_call: TRBD2
cdr3_length: 12
v_call: TRBV5-1
clone_size: -
j_call: TRBJ2-1

cdr3_aa: CASGPRQGEGSPLHF
cdr3_nt: TGTGCCAGCGGGCCGAGACAGGGGGAGGGATCACCCCTCCACTTT
d_call: TRBD1
cdr3_length: 15
v_call: TRBV27
clone_size: few
j_call: TRBJ1-6

cdr3_aa: CASSPTRGYYGYTF
cdr3_nt: TGTGCCAGCTCACCAACCAGGGGATACTATGGCTACACCTTC
d_call: -
cdr3_length: 14
v_call: TRBV18
clone_size: -
j_call: TRBJ1-2

cdr3_aa: CASSDSYNEQFF
cdr3_nt: TGTGCCAGCAGCGACAGTTACAATGAGCAGTTCTTC
d_call: -
cdr3_length: 12
v_call: TRBV11-3
clone_size: -
j_call: TRBJ2-1

cdr3_aa: CASSQKGLVSYEQYF
cdr3_nt: TGTGCCAGCAGCCAAAAGGGACTAGTTTCCTACGAGCAGTACTTC
d_call: TRBD2
cdr3_length: 15
v_call: TRBV3-1/TRBV3-2
clone_size: -
j_call: TRBJ2-7

cdr3_aa: CASTWGQGSGNTIYF
cdr3_nt: TGTGCCAGCACCTGGGGACAGGGGAGTGGAAACACCATATATTTT
d_call: TRBD1
cdr3_length: 15
v_call: TRBV2
clone_size: -
j_call: TRBJ1-3

cdr3_aa: CASSEDTATNEKLFF
cdr3_nt: TGTGCCAGCAGTGAAGACACAGCAACTAATGAAAAACTGTTTTTT
d_call: -
cdr3_length: 15
v_call: TRBV2
clone_size: once
j_call: TRBJ1-4

cdr3_aa: CASSHHSTVTNQPQHF
cdr3_nt: TGTGCCAGCAGCCATCATTCGACAGTGACCAATCAGCCCCAGCATTTT
d_call: -
cdr3_length: 16
v_call: TRBV7-9
clone_size: -
j_call: TRBJ1-5

cdr3_aa: CASSFLGSSYNEQFF
cdr3_nt: TGTGCCAGCAGTTTTCTCGGGAGCTCCTACAATGAGCAGTTCTTC
d_call: -
cdr3_length: 15
v_call: TRBV28
clone_size: once
j_call: TRBJ2-1

cdr3_aa: CAGGVGQGNSPLHF
cdr3_nt: TGTGCCGGCGGAGTGGGACAAGGGAATTCACCCCTCCACTTT
d_call: -
cdr3_length: 14
v_call: TRBV6-5
clone_size: -
j_call: TRBJ1-6

cdr3_aa: CAIRAGGGGPGELFF
cdr3_nt: TGTGCCATCAGGGCCGGCGGGGGTGGACCCGGGGAGCTGTTTTTT
d_call: TRBD2
cdr3_length: 15
v_call: TRBV10-3
clone_size: -
j_call: TRBJ2-2

cdr3_aa: CASSGGSRGDTQYF
cdr3_nt: TGCGCCAGCAGCGGCGGTTCCCGGGGAGATACGCAGTATTTT
d_call: -
cdr3_length: 14
v_call: TRBV5-1
clone_size: -
j_call: TRBJ2-3

cdr3_aa: CASSLGRISNQPQHF
cdr3_nt: TGTGCCAGCAGCTTAGGCAGGATTAGCAATCAGCCCCAGCATTTT
d_call: -
cdr3_length: 15
v_call: TRBV7-8
clone_size: once
j_call: TRBJ1-5

cdr3_aa: CASSIGQGRYGYTF
cdr3_nt: TGCGCCAGCAGCATCGGACAGGGGCGGTATGGCTACACCTTC
d_call: TRBD1
cdr3_length: 14
v_call: TRBV5-1
clone_size: -
j_call: TRBJ1-2

cdr3_aa: CASSVGAGAYEQYF
cdr3_nt: TGTGCCAGCAGCGTCGGAGCGGGAGCCTACGAGCAGTACTTC
d_call: TRBD2
cdr3_length: 14
v_call: TRBV9
clone_size: few
j_call: TRBJ2-7

cdr3_aa: CASSQRTRDTQYF
cdr3_nt: TGCGCCAGCAGCCAACGGACTAGAGATACGCAGTATTTT
d_call: TRBD2
cdr3_length: 13
v_call: TRBV4-1
clone_size: -
j_call: TRBJ2-3

cdr3_aa: CASSLLAGVGDEQFF
cdr3_nt: TGCGCCAGCAGCCTACTAGCGGGAGTAGGCGATGAGCAGTTCTTC
d_call: TRBD2
cdr3_length: 15
v_call: TRBV4-1
clone_size: -
j_call: TRBJ2-1

cdr3_aa: CASSPATPYGYTF
cdr3_nt: TGTGCCAGCAGCCCCGCTACCCCCTATGGCTACACCTTC
d_call: -
cdr3_length: 13
v_call: TRBV9
clone_size: -
j_call: TRBJ1-2

cdr3_aa: CASSLFGGLSYNEQFF
cdr3_nt: TGTGCCAGCAGTTTATTCGGGGGGCTCTCCTACAATGAGCAGTTCTTC
d_call: -
cdr3_length: 16
v_call: TRBV28
clone_size: -
j_call: TRBJ2-1

cdr3_aa: CASSSRWGGSGYNEQFF
cdr3_nt: TGTGCCAGTAGTAGTAGGTGGGGCGGGAGCGGCTACAATGAGCAGTTCTTC
d_call: TRBD2
cdr3_length: 17
v_call: TRBV19
clone_size: -
j_call: TRBJ2-1

cdr3_aa: CASSVGTGGLQETQYF
cdr3_nt: TGTGCCAGCAGCGTCGGGACAGGGGGCCTCCAAGAGACCCAGTACTTC
d_call: TRBD1
cdr3_length: 16
v_call: TRBV9
clone_size: once
j_call: TRBJ2-5

cdr3_aa: CASSLRWQGGTEAFF
cdr3_nt: TGTGCCAGCAGCTTAAGATGGCAGGGGGGCACTGAAGCTTTCTTT
d_call: TRBD1
cdr3_length: 15
v_call: TRBV7-8
clone_size: -
j_call: TRBJ1-1

cdr3_aa: CASSLTWGEGPYNEQFF
cdr3_nt: TGTGCCAGCAGCCTCACCTGGGGGGAGGGACCATACAATGAGCAGTTCTTC
d_call: TRBD2
cdr3_length: 17
v_call: TRBV28
clone_size: -
j_call: TRBJ2-1

cdr3_aa: CASSFVFGLGSWEKLFF
cdr3_nt: TGTGCCAGCAGTTTTGTTTTCGGTTTGGGGAGTTGGGAAAAACTGTTTTTT
d_call: -
cdr3_length: 17
v_call: TRBV28
clone_size: -
j_call: TRBJ1-4

cdr3_aa: CSVEGGAGLYGYTF
cdr3_nt: TGCAGCGTTGAAGGGGGCGCAGGCCTCTATGGCTACACCTTC
d_call: -
cdr3_length: 14
v_call: TRBV29-1
clone_size: -
j_call: TRBJ1-2

cdr3_aa: CASSGLAGDTGELFF
cdr3_nt: TGTGCCAGCTCCGGACTAGCGGGAGACACCGGGGAGCTGTTTTTT
d_call: TRBD2
cdr3_length: 15
v_call: TRBV18
clone_size: -
j_call: TRBJ2-2